The T cell receptor beta chain under discussion was sequenced for a study of T cell repertoires in cytomegalovirus infection. Across the whole study: Carrying CMV and the relevant HLA type showed in public TCR beta signatures.

Study-level results: Carriers of CMV and the relevant HLA type were discriminated by public TCR beta frequency. The response measured ex vivo was dominated by TCR beta clonotypes (HLA-C-restricted and CMV-specific).

Each CDR3 protein gets one entry after TCRdb re-called the reads with MiXCR. The sample lists some 200,000 distinct CDR3 sequences; 8.5% to 10% were seen once. In this sample, this clonotype turned up many times. The antigen is undetermined. The V and J ends lost 5 bases and 0 bases, in that order; junction bases with no gene match: 10. The CDR3 is made up of 16 amino acids. Germline V CDR1 and CDR2: MNHNS, SASEGT. Sequencing was performed on PBMCs. The origin of this receptor is a human donor in good health (CMV status not recorded). Some clones in this sample may be carry-over from other donors' samples. The rearrangement uses TRBV6-1 and TRBJ2-7, with 7 bases lining up with TRBD2. CDR3 sequence: CASSWTGGDPSYEQYF. The CDR3 nucleotides read TGTGCCAGCAGTTGGACTGGGGGGGATCCCTCCTACGAGCAGTACTTC.